The present TCR beta chain was sequenced within a study of T-cell reconstitution after alpha-beta-depleted transplantation in children. General study points: Where some patients showed high TCRbeta diversity at day 60, it came from recipient T cells and thymic progenitors that had survived.

The J segment lost 6 bases and the V segment lost 5 bases, leaving 7 bases of the junction unmatched. The CDR3 is 14 residues long. The authors prepared the TCRbeta library with unique molecular identifiers. TCRdb processed the PCR reads anew with MiXCR; each CDR3 protein has one entry. The data show approximately 130,000 distinct CDR3 sequences, with 9.5% to 10% seen just once and less than 25% held by the top ten. This clonotype was detected a few times. Antigen specificity is unknown. This TCR was sampled from a girl under three years old who had a stem cell transplant for combined immunodeficiency, so the T cells may come from the graft donor. Sequencing was performed on PBMCs, mostly from graft donor cells, taken 180 days after TCRalphabeta/CD19-depleted stem cell transplant. The chain combines TRBV12-3 or TRBV12-4 with TRBJ2-5; 9 nucleotides agree with TRBD1. The DNA for the CDR3 is TGTGCCAGCAGTCGCCCACAGGGGGCGAAGACCCAGTACTTC. It is translated as CASSRPQGAKTQYF.